This T cell receptor beta chain was documented in a study of cytomegalovirus exposure and HLA in healthy donors (dated by TCRdb to about 2017). About the study as a whole: An earlier analysis of approximately 550 of the donors reported 276 Gb of sequence data and some 120 million unique TCR beta sequences from around 200 million T cells. Rather than using new phenotypic data, the later analysis identified candidate immune exposures from TCR beta sequences and from how often those sequences occurred across donors. On average, around 230,000 unique TCR beta nucleotide sequences were sequenced per donor among 300 to 500 genotyped donors of the cohort, with about 19% of those sequences being non-productive. Alongside the repertoire data, information on donor age, sex, ethnicity and CMV serostatus was compiled. The study was designed to test whether signatures of past pathogen exposure could be identified by cataloging public T cell receptors. All discovery cohort repertoires had been generated using a single sequencing platform. An earlier analysis of about 600 of the donors used high-throughput TCR beta sequencing to judge whether each TCR beta V gene segment behaved as functional or pseudogenic. The number of donors typed differed by locus, with about 629-630 for A, B, C, DRB1 and DQB1, roughly 550 for DQA1, some 570 for DPA1, and around 430 for DPB1. In a later genetic analysis, genome-wide SNP genotypes for about 55% of the 666 donors were used, and that subset was treated as a discovery cohort. In a later analysis, previously published TCR beta repertoires from about 640 donors were re-analyzed and high-resolution HLA genotyping was added so that TCR occurrence patterns could be studied. Approximately 300 gigabases of sequencing data and around 85 million unique TCR sequences made up an early release that covered 500 to 700 HLA-typed donors. The study used immunosequencing to profile the T cell repertoires of more than 650 subjects and linked those repertoires to cytomegalovirus serostatus. In addition to the first cohort of 666 subjects, a separate validation cohort of around 110 different subjects was used. The genetic ancestry cluster associated with self-reported Caucasian donors included 81% of the roughly 400 genotyped donors. Because of strong linkage in the cohort, a few DR-DQ haplotypes were treated as single units for association and clustering. Class I and class II HLA loci were covered by the typing at four-digit resolution. High-throughput TCR immunosequencing, statistical association of individual TCRs with disease status, and machine learning were combined to predict cytomegalovirus infection status. What the authors observed across the whole study: A cluster of highly shared sequence variants was judged likely to represent a technical artifact of the sequencing pipeline. Linkage disequilibrium might explain the correlated functional status among segregating V segments, but an unknown experimental factor could not be excluded. Because HLA typing was missing for some donors at each locus, association tests included only the typed subset. Roughly uniform sequencing depth across donors was assumed in presence/absence analyses, although this assumption may not hold. In a later genetic analysis, a missense DCLRE1C variant was associated with V-gene and J-gene trimming of TCR beta chains, and the association was replicated in an independent cohort. In a later analysis, about 17,000 TCR beta sequences were associated with specific HLA alleles at a false discovery rate of 0.05. In vitro tests confirmed that a few of the cytomegalovirus-associated TCR beta chains recognize cytomegalovirus antigens. It was suggested by the authors that the approach could potentially be generalized to other disease states and immunological phenotypes. According to a later analysis, TCR association rates differed among HLA loci, with DRB1 alleles showing the most associated TCRs and HLA-C alleles showing the fewest. Broadly in line with IMGT annotations, most TCR beta V segments showed up in productive rearrangements about 90% or about 30% of the time in an earlier analysis of under 700 of the donors. Some IMGT-functional V segments, including TRBV6-2 and TRBV6-3, could not be told apart with the 87-base-pair reads, so those segments were excluded. A later analysis reported that several top co-occurrence clusters appeared linked to parvovirus B19, influenza, CMV and Epstein-Barr virus. In a later analysis, HLA-associated TCR beta chains were found to be more clonally expanded and to have lower generation probabilities than equally common non-associated chains. According to a later analysis, most CMV-associated TCR beta chains appeared to be HLA-restricted, and the HLA associations seemed to be driven largely by CMV exposure. CMV serostatus was the only immune exposure information available for the cohort. Because counts were too low, about 15 rarely observed V segments, including chromosome 9 orphons, were left out of the earlier analysis of a few hundred of the donors. The classifier was reported to diagnose cytomegalovirus status with high specificity and sensitivity in both the original cohort and the validation cohort. Compared with the approximately 700-donor mean, donors in an Asian-associated ancestry cluster had fewer N-insertions in productive TCRs, according to a later genetic analysis. The study listed 150 to 200 TCR beta chains as associated with cytomegalovirus. Most TCR sequences were observed very rarely across donors, whereas some public TCRs were present in many individuals. Only TCR beta chains were sequenced in this cohort, and the absence of alpha or paired-chain data limited detectable features. A further reported finding was that TCR beta sequences accurately predicted the HLA-A and HLA-B alleles for most subjects in the first cohort. When HLA alleles, especially DR and DQ, strongly co-occurred, attributing TCR associations to individual alleles was difficult.

This clone was counted between two and nine times. Which antigen it targets is not known. One base away there is no much larger clone; base qualities are not given. CDR1 and CDR2 are drawn from the germline V gene: SGHRS, YFSETQ. Here V drops 4 bases and J drops 1 base, and the junction holds 3 bases not matched to any gene. The CDR3 contains 15 residues, cysteine and phenylalanine counted. The CDR3 DNA has 45 bases and is translated from base 1. The cohort consisted of 600 or so healthy bone marrow donors. Cohort members were all nominally healthy when sampled, although unrecorded immune exposures were likely present. CMV serostatus was positive for about 300 and negative for about 55% of the 666 cohort members, and was not recorded for this donor. Every donor gave a peripheral blood sample, and the peripheral blood mononuclear cells from that sample were used for TCR beta sequencing. The Qiagen DNeasy Blood Extraction Kit was used to extract genomic DNA from the blood cell samples.

Libraries were made using the immunoSEQ multiplex PCR assay. For the multiplex PCR, a mixture combining 60 forward primers for TCR Vbeta segments and 13 reverse primers for TCR Jbeta segments was used. The CDR3 region of rearranged TCR beta genes was amplified from genomic DNA by a multiplex PCR assay. Amplified TCR beta libraries were sequenced as 87-base-pair reads on the Illumina HiSeq System. On the authors' methods: Across the roughly 700 repertoires, a later analysis counted approximately 75 million unique TCR beta chains, roughly 11 million of which were shared by at least two donors. Raw reads were error-corrected and collapsed into unique sequences by a nearest-neighbor algorithm in which closely related sequences were merged to remove PCR and sequencing errors. To assign V, D and J gene segments, CDR3 sequences were aligned to IMGT reference sequences. Each retained sequence needed at least a six-nucleotide match to both a V gene segment and a J gene segment. Rearrangements were classified as productive when the CDR3 lacked stop codons and remained in frame with V and J, and all other rearrangements were classified as non-productive. Following IMGT convention, CDR3 was defined as the stretch from the second conserved V-encoded cysteine to the conserved J-encoded phenylalanine. The earlier analysis of 550 to 650 of the donors excluded any sequence lacking an unambiguous match to a single V gene segment. In an earlier analysis of 587 of the donors, V segments were called functional above 56.7% productive rearrangements and were called segregating when the between-donor standard deviation exceeded 5%. A statistical classification framework was developed to diagnose cytomegalovirus status using the catalog of TCR beta chain sequences. In a later analysis, TCR nucleotide sequences were compared against IMGT/GENE-DB human TR gene sequences so that V and J genes could be assigned. The TCRdist pipeline was used in a later analysis to assign CDR3 sequences and most-parsimonious VDJ recombination scenarios. In a later analysis, every TCR beta chain was defined by the combination of its CDR3 amino acid sequence and its V-gene family, and reads without a unique V-gene family were dropped. A later analysis removed 550 to 700 highly shared, low-generation-probability nucleotide sequences to deal with suspected cross-contamination and a sequencing artifact. In a later analysis, a clonal expansion index was calculated for each public chain from normalized within-repertoire ranks of inferred template counts. In a later analysis, generation probabilities were computed with a VDJ recombination model fitted to out-of-frame rearrangements, and the resulting probabilities were checked against IGoR. In a later analysis, hypergeometric tests were used to score TCR-TCR, TCR-HLA and TCR-CMV co-occurrence, with a repertoire-size bias correction applied to TCR pairs. A later analysis estimated false discovery rates by permuting HLA or CMV assignments 20 times. In a later analysis, co-occurring TCRs were grouped using DBSCAN, with TCRdist sequence similarity added in when clustering inside HLA-allele-positive subsets. For co-occurrence clustering, repertoires with fewer than 30,000 or more than 120,000 public chains were excluded, along with five or six repertoires with anomalous nucleotide sharing. Entries here come from immuneACCESS through TCRdb and include only in-frame sequences with V and J called. Some clones fail to appear in such tables; in the studies checked, an unresolved V gene covers under half of the shortfall, and the cause of the remainder is unknown. That table furnishes V, J and clone size, whereas the DNA furnished D and trimming. Counted in this sample were about 130,000 clones; around 80% of them appeared once. Of the sample, about 4.5% falls within the top ten clones.

This receptor was obtained from a man aged 25 to 40 in good health. The sample was PBMCs. The chain is assembled from TRBV5-1 and TRBJ2-1, with TRBD2 matching 9 junction bases. The CDR3 sequence is CASSVAGGSYNEQFF. The DNA sequence is TGCGCCAGCAGCGTTGCGGGAGGGTCCTACAATGAGCAGTTCTTC.